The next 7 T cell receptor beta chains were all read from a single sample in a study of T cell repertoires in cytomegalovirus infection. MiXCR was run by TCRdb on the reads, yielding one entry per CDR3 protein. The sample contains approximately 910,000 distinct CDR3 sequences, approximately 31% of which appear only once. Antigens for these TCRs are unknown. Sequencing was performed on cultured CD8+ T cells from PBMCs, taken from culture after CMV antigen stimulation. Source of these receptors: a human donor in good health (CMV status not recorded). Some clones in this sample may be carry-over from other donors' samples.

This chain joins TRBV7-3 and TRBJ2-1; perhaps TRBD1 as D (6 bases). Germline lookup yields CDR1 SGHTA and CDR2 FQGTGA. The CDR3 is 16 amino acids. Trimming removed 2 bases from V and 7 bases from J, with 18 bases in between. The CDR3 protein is CASSLEVTGLMNEQFF. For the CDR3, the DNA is TGTGCCAGCAGCTTAGAGGTAACAGGGTTAATGAATGAGCAGTTCTTC.

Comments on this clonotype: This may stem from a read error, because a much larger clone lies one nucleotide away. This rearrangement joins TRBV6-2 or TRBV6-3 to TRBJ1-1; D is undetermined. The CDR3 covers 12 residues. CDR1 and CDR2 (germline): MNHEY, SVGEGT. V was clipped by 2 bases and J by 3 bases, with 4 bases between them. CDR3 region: CASSYADTEAFF. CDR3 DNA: TGTGCCAGCAGTTACGCGGACACTGAAGCTTTCTTT.

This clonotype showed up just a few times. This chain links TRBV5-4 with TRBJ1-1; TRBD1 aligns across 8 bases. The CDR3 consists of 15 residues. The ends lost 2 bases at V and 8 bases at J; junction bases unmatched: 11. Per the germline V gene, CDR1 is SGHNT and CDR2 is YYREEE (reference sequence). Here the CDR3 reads CASSLPGQEDPEAFF. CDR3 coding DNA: TGTGCCAGCAGCTTACCGGGACAGGAAGATCCAGAAGCTTTCTTT.

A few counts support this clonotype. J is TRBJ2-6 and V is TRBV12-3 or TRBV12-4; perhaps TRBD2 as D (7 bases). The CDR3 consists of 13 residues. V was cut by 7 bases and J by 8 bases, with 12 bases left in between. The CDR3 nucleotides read TGTGCCAGCAATAGGGGGGGTCCCAACGTCCTGACTTTC. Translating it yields CASNRGGPNVLTF.

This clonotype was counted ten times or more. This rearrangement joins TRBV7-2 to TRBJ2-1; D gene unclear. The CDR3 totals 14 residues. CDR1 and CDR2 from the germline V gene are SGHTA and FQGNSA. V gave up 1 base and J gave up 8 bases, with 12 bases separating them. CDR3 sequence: CASSLVLEGHEQFF. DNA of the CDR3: TGTGCCAGCAGCTTAGTCCTAGAAGGACATGAGCAGTTCTTC.

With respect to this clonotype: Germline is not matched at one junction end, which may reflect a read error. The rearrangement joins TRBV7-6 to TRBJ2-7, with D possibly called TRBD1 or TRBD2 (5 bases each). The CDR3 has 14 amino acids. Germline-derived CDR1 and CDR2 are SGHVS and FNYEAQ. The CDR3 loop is CTSSSGPQRGEQYF. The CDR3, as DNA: TGTACCAGCAGCTCGGGACCCCAGAGGGGCGAGCAGTACTTC.

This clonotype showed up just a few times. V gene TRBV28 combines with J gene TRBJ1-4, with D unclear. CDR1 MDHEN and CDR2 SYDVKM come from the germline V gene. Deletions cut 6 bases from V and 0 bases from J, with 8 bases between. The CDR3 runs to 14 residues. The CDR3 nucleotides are TGTGCCAGCAGACGTGAGGCAACTAATGAAAAACTGTTTTTT. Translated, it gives CASRREATNEKLFF.